This TCR beta chain appears in the sequencing data of a study of blood T cell repertoires in COVID-19. Sequencing was performed with immunoSEQ multiplex PCR; in TCRdb, only in-frame clones are kept and a portion is missing. The table lists 85,000 to 100,000 clones, approximately 80% of them singletons, with approximately 24% in the top ten. The CDR3 spans 15 residues. Germline V lookup: CDR1 SGHKS, CDR2 YYEKEE (reference sequence). Losses at the gene ends were 6 bases for V and 6 bases for J; bases not matched to a gene: 7. The chain links TRBV5-5 to TRBJ2-6; 9 bases align to TRBD1. Sequencing was performed on peripheral blood. The receptor comes from a human donor in a cohort sampled during active COVID-19. The CDR3 bases are TGTGCCAGCATCCGTTGGACAGGGGTGGCCAACGTCCTGACTTTC. Its protein is CASIRWTGVANVLTF.